The sequence of this T cell receptor beta chain was determined in a study of cytomegalovirus exposure and HLA in healthy donors. Study observations and caveats: Trimming of TCR beta V- and J-genes showed a link, identified in a later analysis, to a missense DCLRE1C variant. Excluded were some V segments that proved indistinguishable, including TRBV6-2 and TRBV6-3.

Researchers ran the PCR with 60 Vbeta and 13 Jbeta primers. Sequenced by immunoSEQ multiplex PCR; TCRdb stores in-frame clones only, minus some. The data contain 130,000 or so clones, 74% of them seen just once; the ten biggest clones take up roughly 7.3%. Germline V gives CDR1 SEHNR, CDR2 FQNEAQ (reference sequence). The CDR3 length is 16 residues. V was cut by 6 bases and J by 2 bases, with 17 bases left in between. With respect to this clone: Its cognate antigen is unknown.

Sequenced: PBMCs. The chain combines TRBV7-9 with TRBJ1-3; a possible D gene is TRBD1 (5 bases). The source is a male donor in good health and CMV-seronegative. The CDR3 region is CASSLTRRETGNTIYF. The CDR3 bases are TGTGCCAGCAGTCTTACCCGCAGGGAAACTGGAAACACCATATATTTT.